The entry below gives a single TCR beta chain sequence along with its context. Its antigen is as yet unknown. The data were obtained in a study of CD8+ T cells in alopecia areata. The study's findings and limits: Both scalp clonality and the expanded CD8+ clones among the top 100 showed a significant decrease with tofacitinib. Resident alphabeta T cells of normal skin are also sequenced in scalp samples.

cDNA serving as the sequencing template came from extracted, reverse transcribed RNA. Using immunoSEQ multiplex PCR, the repertoire was profiled, and TCRdb retains in-frame clones only, with some absent. The table lists around 290,000 clones, about 62% of them singletons. This CDR3 has 12 amino acids. Trimming took 7 bases from V and 2 from J, leaving 9 bases between them. Germline CDR1 and CDR2: SGHRS and YFSETQ. The treatment: oral pan-JAK inhibitor, 5-10 mg twice daily. The source of this sequence is a human donor with alopecia areata. The sequencing here drew on CD4+ T cells sorted from blood, taken at week 24, from a patient treated with tofacitinib. The chain links TRBV5-1 to TRBJ1-2; D gene unclear. The CDR3 coding sequence is TGCGCCAGCGCAGGATCCAACTATGGCTACACCTTC. Translated, it gives CASAGSNYGYTF.